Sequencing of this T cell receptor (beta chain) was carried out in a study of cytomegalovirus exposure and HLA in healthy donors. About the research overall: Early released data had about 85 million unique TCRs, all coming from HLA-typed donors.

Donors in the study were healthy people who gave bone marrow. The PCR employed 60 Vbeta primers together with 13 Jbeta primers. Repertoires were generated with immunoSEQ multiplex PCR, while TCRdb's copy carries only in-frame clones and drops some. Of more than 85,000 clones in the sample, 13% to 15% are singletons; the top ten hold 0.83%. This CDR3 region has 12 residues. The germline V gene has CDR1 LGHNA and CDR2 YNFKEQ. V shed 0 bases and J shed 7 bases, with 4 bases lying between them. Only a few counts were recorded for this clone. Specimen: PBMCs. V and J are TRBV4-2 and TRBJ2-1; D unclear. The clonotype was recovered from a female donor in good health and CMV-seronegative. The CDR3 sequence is CASSQDGNEQFF. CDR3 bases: TGTGCCAGCAGCCAAGACGGGAATGAGCAGTTCTTC.